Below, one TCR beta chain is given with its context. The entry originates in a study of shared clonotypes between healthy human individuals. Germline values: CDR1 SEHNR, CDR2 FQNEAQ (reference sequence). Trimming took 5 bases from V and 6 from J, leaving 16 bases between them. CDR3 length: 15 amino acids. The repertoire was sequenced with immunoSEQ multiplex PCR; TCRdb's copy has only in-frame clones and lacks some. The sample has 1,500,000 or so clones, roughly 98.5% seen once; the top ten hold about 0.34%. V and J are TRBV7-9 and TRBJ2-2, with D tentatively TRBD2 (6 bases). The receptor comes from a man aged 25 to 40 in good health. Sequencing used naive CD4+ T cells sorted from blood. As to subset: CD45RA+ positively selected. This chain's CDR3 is CASSRGLLASGELFF. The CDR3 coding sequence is TGTGCCAGCAGCCGTGGACTACTCGCCTCCGGGGAGCTGTTTTTT.